The 27 T cell receptor beta chains reported below all come from one sample, sequenced in a study of shared clonotypes between healthy human individuals. TCRdb's copy holds only in-frame clones and misses some; the assay was immunoSEQ multiplex PCR. There are 740,000 or so clones in the sample; around 78% occur only once, and around 2% lies in the top ten. Sequencing was carried out using memory CD4+ T cells sorted from blood. The subset: CD45RA-negative fraction. These receptors were taken from a woman in her thirties in good health.

The CDR3 DNA reads as TGTGCCAGCGAATCCGGGACTAATAAGGGGCAGTACTTC. The encoded protein is CASESGTNKGQYF. The V gene is TRBV7-9, the J gene TRBJ2-7, with TRBD2 matching 7 bases. CDR3 length: 13 amino acids. Germline trimming cut 8 bases from V and 9 bases from J; bases unmatched to any gene: 13. Germline CDR1 SEHNR, CDR2 FQNEAQ (reference sequence).

The chain carries TRBV28 and TRBJ1-4; 8 positions agree with TRBD1. The CDR3 extends over 16 amino acids. Trimming removed 4 bases from V and 6 bases from J; junction bases left unmatched: 10. CDR1 is MDHEN, CDR2 SYDVKM, per germline. In nucleotides, the CDR3 is TGTGCCAGCAGTTCCCCCCTCCAGGGGGCGTATGAAAAACTGTTTTTT. This translates into CASSSPLQGAYEKLFF.

The chain recombines TRBV10-3 with TRBJ2-7, with 9 positions matching TRBD2. Trimming at V came to 8 bases and at J to 0 bases, leaving 5 bases not matched to a gene. This CDR3 is 14 amino acids long. The V gene's germline CDR1 is ENHRY and CDR2 SYGVKD. CDR3 protein: CAIGRTSDSYEQYF. Here the CDR3 DNA reads TGTGCCATCGGCCGGACTAGCGACTCCTACGAGCAGTACTTC.

The V gene is TRBV5-5, the J gene TRBJ2-1; 11 bases are a match to TRBD1. The germline CDR1 and CDR2 sequences are SGHKS and YYEKEE (reference sequence). Losses at the gene ends were 3 bases for V and 6 bases for J; bases not matched to a gene: 11. The CDR3 runs to 17 residues. The CDR3 loop reads CASSSTIGQGARNEQFF. Here the CDR3 DNA reads TGTGCCAGCAGCTCAACCATCGGACAGGGGGCACGCAATGAGCAGTTCTTC.

About this clone itself: The sample holds other DNA sequences that translate to the same CDR3. This chain connects TRBV4-1 to TRBJ2-7; D not certain. This CDR3 has 13 residues. V gave up 1 base and J gave up 0 bases, with 4 bases separating them. Germline V gene data show CDR1 as MGHRA and CDR2 as YSYEKL. The CDR3 DNA is TGCGCCAGCAGCCAAGTCAGCTCCTACGAGCAGTACTTC. It specifies CASSQVSSYEQYF.

The chain uses TRBV7-3 and TRBJ2-2, with 14 bases aligning to TRBD2. V shed 5 bases, J shed 7 bases, and the junction held 9 bases outside the gene matches. Germline V gene sequence: CDR1 SGHTA, CDR2 FQGTGA. This CDR3 contains 17 residues. CDR3 sequence reads: CASSPSGTSGSIGELFF. CDR3 in DNA: TGTGCCAGCAGCCCGTCCGGGACTAGCGGGAGTATCGGGGAGCTGTTTTTT.

The V gene is TRBV28, the J gene TRBJ1-2; 9 positions agree with TRBD1. Trimming removed 1 base from V and 7 bases from J; junction bases left unmatched: 4. There are 14 residues in the CDR3. The germline CDR1 and CDR2 sequences are MDHEN and SYDVKM. The CDR3 spells CASSLFTGGSGYTF. The CDR3 nucleotides read TGTGCCAGCAGTTTATTCACAGGGGGCTCTGGCTACACCTTC.

This clone was counted a single time. The V call is TRBV5-1, the J call TRBJ1-4; no definite D call. The CDR3 is 12 amino acids. Looked up from germline, CDR1 is SGHRS and CDR2 is YFSETQ. Trimming cost V 4 bases and J 5 bases, with 6 bases left between them. CDR3 DNA: TGCGCCAGCAGCGACAAGAATGAAAAACTGTTTTTT. Protein sequence: CASSDKNEKLFF.

V gene TRBV29-1 combines with J gene TRBJ2-7, with 10 bases identical to TRBD1. This CDR3 comprises 14 residues. Germline V gene lookup returns CDR1 SQVTM and CDR2 ANQGSEA. J lost 7 bases, V lost 6 bases, and 12 bases had no gene match. CDR3 sequence reads: CSVFFRDRGGEQYF. The CDR3 bases are TGCAGCGTCTTCTTCCGGGACAGGGGTGGGGAGCAGTACTTC.

The DNA of the CDR3 is TGTGCCAGCAGCTTGCTGGTAGGGATTGAAGCTTTCTTT. It yields the protein CASSLLVGIEAFF. The genes are TRBV7-9 and TRBJ1-1; D not resolved. This CDR3 has 13 amino acids. The V gene's germline CDR1 is SEHNR and CDR2 FQNEAQ (reference sequence). V dropped 3 bases and J dropped 7 bases, with 12 bases sitting between them.

The gene calls are TRBV7-2 and TRBJ1-5, with unresolved D. The germline CDR1 and CDR2 sequences are SGHTA and FQGNSA. V was pared by 5 bases and J by 6 bases, with 11 bases between. The CDR3 is made up of 13 amino acids. The CDR3 DNA reads as TGTGCCAGCAGCCGACAAGGGAGTCAGCCCCAGCATTTT. This sequence encodes CASSRQGSQPQHF.

V usage is TRBV14 and J usage is TRBJ2-3, with 12 positions matching TRBD2. J lost 3 bases, V lost 4 bases, and 2 bases had no gene match. This CDR3 is built from 15 residues. Germline values: CDR1 SGHDN, CDR2 FVKESK. This CDR3 reads CASSRTSGNTDTQYF. In DNA, the CDR3 is TGTGCCAGCAGCCGGACTAGCGGGAATACAGATACGCAGTATTTT.

The V gene is TRBV5-1, the J gene TRBJ1-3; D possibly corresponds to TRBD1 (5 bases). V lost 0 bases to trimming and J lost 4 bases, with 11 bases between them. This CDR3 spans 15 amino acids. Germline CDR1 is SGHRS and CDR2 is YFSETQ. DNA for the CDR3: TGCGCCAGCAGCTTGGGGGGCTTCCCAGGAAACACCATATATTTT. The encoded protein is CASSLGGFPGNTIYF.

This clone was observed a handful of times. This chain links TRBV19 with TRBJ2-2; 10 bases fit TRBD2. V was clipped by 4 bases and J by 5 bases; unmatched bases: 13. The germline gives CDR1 LNHDA, CDR2 SQIVND (reference sequence). This CDR3 contains 18 residues. As DNA, the CDR3 is TGTGCCAGTAGTAACCCAAAGCTAGCGGGAGAGGGGACCGGGGAGCTGTTTTTT. This translates into CASSNPKLAGEGTGELFF.

The chain couples TRBV19 to TRBJ2-1; D possibly corresponds to TRBD1 (6 bases). This CDR3 contains 15 residues. Germline V gene lookup returns CDR1 LNHDA and CDR2 SQIVND (reference sequence). V was cut by 5 bases and J by 0 bases, with 11 bases left in between. This CDR3 is CASSHTGTSYNEQFF. CDR3 in DNA: TGTGCCAGTAGTCACACAGGGACCTCCTACAATGAGCAGTTCTTC.

The chain employs TRBV28 and TRBJ2-6; D unclear. The V gene's germline CDR1 is MDHEN and CDR2 SYDVKM. V lost 7 bases to trimming and J lost 2 bases, with 6 bases between them. There are 13 residues in the CDR3. The CDR3 loop is CASKVAGANVLTF. The CDR3 DNA sequence: TGTGCCAGCAAAGTGGCTGGGGCCAACGTCCTGACTTTC.

The chain recombines TRBV5-1 with TRBJ2-3; a possible D gene is TRBD1 (6 bases). The CDR3 runs to 15 residues. Trimming removed 0 bases at V and 8 bases at J, with 16 bases between. Germline V gene lookup returns CDR1 SGHRS and CDR2 YFSETQ. CDR3 sequence: CASSLVAQGPGTQYF. The DNA for the CDR3 is TGCGCCAGCAGCTTGGTGGCTCAGGGGCCGGGTACGCAGTATTTT.

This clone was counted between two and nine times. The chain carries TRBV29-1 and TRBJ2-7, with TRBD2 matching over 9 bases. Trimming cost V 6 bases and J 2 bases; bases outside gene matches: 5. The CDR3 runs 13 residues. Germline lookup yields CDR1 SQVTM and CDR2 ANQGSEA. For the CDR3, the DNA is TGCAGCGTGACTAGCGGATCAACCTACGAGCAGTACTTC. Protein product: CSVTSGSTYEQYF.

The chain couples TRBV29-1 to TRBJ1-3; unclear D gene. Germline CDR1 reads SQVTM; CDR2 reads ANQGSEA. The CDR3 consists of 12 residues. CDR3 DNA sequence: TGCGGTCTTAGAGACTCTGGAAACACCATATATTTT. It is translated as CGLRDSGNTIYF. Full variable domain (outside the CDR3, taken from reference TRBV29-1 and TRBJ1-3): SAVISQKPSRDICQRGTSLTIQCQVDSQVTMMFWYRQQPGQSLTLIATANQGSEATYESGFVIDKFPISRPNLTFSTLTVSNMSPEDSSIYLCGLRDSGNTIYFGEGSWLTVV.

The chain is built from TRBV18 and TRBJ1-1; no clear D gene. Trimming stripped 2 bases from V and 2 bases from J, with 12 bases between. CDR1 and CDR2 from the germline V gene are KGHSH and LQKENI. CDR3 size: 15 residues. This CDR3 is CASSPTTTQNTEAFF. The CDR3 DNA sequence: TGTGCCAGCTCACCAACAACGACACAAAACACTGAAGCTTTCTTT.

This clone came up many times. The chain combines TRBV7-2 with TRBJ2-1, with no clear D. CDR3 length equals 14 residues. Trimming removed 1 base from V and 12 bases from J, with 16 bases in between. Germline V gives CDR1 SGHTA, CDR2 FQGNSA. The CDR3 bases are TGTGCCAGCAGCTTAGGTCCTAGTTCTAATCGGCAGTTCTTC. Its protein product is CASSLGPSSNRQFF.

The CDR3 region has the DNA TGTGCCAGCAGTCCACGTACAGGGATCGAGCAGTACTTC. Translating it yields CASSPRTGIEQYF. The chain combines TRBV6-1 with TRBJ2-7; maybe TRBD1 (6 bases). Trimming shortened V by 5 bases and J by 6 bases, and 14 bases separated the two germline ends. Germline-derived CDR1 and CDR2 are MNHNS and SASEGT. The CDR3 is 13 amino acids.

The chain recombines TRBV15 with TRBJ1-2; D is unresolved. The germline gives CDR1 LNHNV, CDR2 YYDKDF (reference sequence). The CDR3 is made up of 14 amino acids. Trimming shortened V by 0 bases and J by 4 bases, and 9 bases separated the two germline ends. The CDR3 here is CATSREYTVYGYTF. The CDR3 bases are TGTGCCACCAGCAGAGAATATACAGTCTATGGCTACACCTTC.

This sequence joins TRBV2 and TRBJ1-1; no clear D gene. CDR3 length: 13 residues. Germline CDR1 and CDR2: SNHLY and FYNNEI. V was clipped by 7 bases and J by 1 base, with 10 bases between them. The CDR3 sequence: CASKRRSNTEAFF. The CDR3 coding sequence is TGTGCCAGCAAGCGCCGTTCGAACACTGAAGCTTTCTTT.

In this sample, this clone turned up once. The chain carries TRBV5-1 and TRBJ2-7; 7 bases match TRBD2. Germline trimming cut 0 bases from V and 2 bases from J; bases unmatched to any gene: 2. Germline V gene data show CDR1 as SGHRS and CDR2 as YFSETQ. The CDR3 loop spans 14 amino acids. In DNA, the CDR3 is TGCGCCAGCAGCTTGGAGGGGAGGGCCTACGAGCAGTACTTC. Translation gives CASSLEGRAYEQYF. The entire variable domain, with the rest obtained from reference TRBV5-1 and TRBJ2-7, is as follows: KAGVTQTPRYLIKTRGQQVTLSCSPISGHRSVSWYQQTPGQGLQFLFEYFSETQRNKGNFPGRFSGRQFSNSRSEMNVSTLELGDSALYLCASSLEGRAYEQYFGPGTRLTVT.

The rearrangement links TRBV5-6 to TRBJ1-1; D gene uncertain. Germline lookup yields CDR1 SGHDT and CDR2 YYEEEE. The CDR3 consists of 14 residues. V lost 0 bases and J 6 bases, leaving 12 bases between the germline ends. CDR3 residues: CASSLGSVRPEAFF. The DNA of the CDR3 is TGTGCCAGCAGCTTGGGGTCTGTGAGGCCTGAAGCTTTCTTT.

As regards this clone: Within the sample, other DNA sequences also encode this same CDR3. This chain uses TRBV2 with TRBJ2-7, with 9 positions matching TRBD2. The CDR3 consists of 16 residues. The V and J ends lost 4 bases and 0 bases, in that order; junction bases with no gene match: 7. Germline V gene data show CDR1 as SNHLY and CDR2 as FYNNEI. The CDR3 protein is CASSGTGTSISYEQYF. CDR3 nucleotides: TGTGCCAGCAGTGGAACCGGGACTAGCATCTCCTACGAGCAGTACTTC.